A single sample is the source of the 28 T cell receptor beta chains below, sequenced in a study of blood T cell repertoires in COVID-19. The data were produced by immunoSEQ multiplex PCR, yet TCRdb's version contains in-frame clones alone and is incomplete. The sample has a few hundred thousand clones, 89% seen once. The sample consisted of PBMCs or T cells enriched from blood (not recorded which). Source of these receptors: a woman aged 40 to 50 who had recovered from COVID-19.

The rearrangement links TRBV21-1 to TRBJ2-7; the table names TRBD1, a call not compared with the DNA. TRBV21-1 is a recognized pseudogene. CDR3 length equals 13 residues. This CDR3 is CASRGDRSYEQYF. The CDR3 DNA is TGTGCCAGCAGGGGGGACAGGTCCTACGAGCAGTACTTC.

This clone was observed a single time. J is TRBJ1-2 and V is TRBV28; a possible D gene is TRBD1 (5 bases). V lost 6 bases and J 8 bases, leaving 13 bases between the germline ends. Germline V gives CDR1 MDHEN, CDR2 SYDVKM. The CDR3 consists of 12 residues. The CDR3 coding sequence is TGTGCCAGCAGCTCGGGACTTCGGGGCTACACCTTC. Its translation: CASSSGLRGYTF.

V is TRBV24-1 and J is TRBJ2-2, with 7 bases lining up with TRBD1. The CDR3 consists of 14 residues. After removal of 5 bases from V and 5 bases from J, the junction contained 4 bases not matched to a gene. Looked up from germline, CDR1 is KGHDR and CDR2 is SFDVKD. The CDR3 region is CATSGQGDTGELFF. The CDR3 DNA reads TGTGCCACCAGTGGACAGGGCGATACCGGGGAGCTGTTTTTT.

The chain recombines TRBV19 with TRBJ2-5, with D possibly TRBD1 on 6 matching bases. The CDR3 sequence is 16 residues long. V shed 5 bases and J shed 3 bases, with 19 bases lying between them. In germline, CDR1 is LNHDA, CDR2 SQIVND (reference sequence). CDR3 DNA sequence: TGTGCCAGTAGTCAAAAAGGACAGTCCCCAAAAGAGACCCAGTACTTC. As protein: CASSQKGQSPKETQYF.

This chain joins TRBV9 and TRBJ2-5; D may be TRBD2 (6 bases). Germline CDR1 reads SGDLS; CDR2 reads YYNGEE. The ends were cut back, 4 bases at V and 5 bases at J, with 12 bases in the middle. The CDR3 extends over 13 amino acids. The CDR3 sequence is CASSWTGGETQYF. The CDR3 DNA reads TGTGCCAGCAGCTGGACCGGAGGGGAGACCCAGTACTTC.

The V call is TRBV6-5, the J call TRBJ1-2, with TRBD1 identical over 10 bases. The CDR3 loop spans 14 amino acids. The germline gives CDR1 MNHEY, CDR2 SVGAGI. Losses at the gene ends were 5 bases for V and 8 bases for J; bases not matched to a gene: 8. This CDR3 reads CASSPFDRGRGYTF. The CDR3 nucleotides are TGTGCCAGCAGTCCTTTCGACAGGGGGCGCGGCTACACCTTC.

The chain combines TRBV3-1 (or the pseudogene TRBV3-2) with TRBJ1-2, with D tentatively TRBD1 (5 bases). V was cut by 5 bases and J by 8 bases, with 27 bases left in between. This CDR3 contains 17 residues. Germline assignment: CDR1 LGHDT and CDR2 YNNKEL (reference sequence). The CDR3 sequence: CASSYQGASLGPIGYTF. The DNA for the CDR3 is TGTGCCAGCAGCTATCAGGGTGCCTCCCTTGGGCCCATCGGCTACACCTTC.

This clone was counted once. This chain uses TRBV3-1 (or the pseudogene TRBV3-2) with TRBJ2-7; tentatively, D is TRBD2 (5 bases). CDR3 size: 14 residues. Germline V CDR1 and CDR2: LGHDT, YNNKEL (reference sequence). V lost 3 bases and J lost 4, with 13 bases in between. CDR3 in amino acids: CASSQAPGFYEQYF. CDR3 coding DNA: TGTGCCAGCAGCCAGGCCCCGGGGTTTTACGAGCAGTACTTC.

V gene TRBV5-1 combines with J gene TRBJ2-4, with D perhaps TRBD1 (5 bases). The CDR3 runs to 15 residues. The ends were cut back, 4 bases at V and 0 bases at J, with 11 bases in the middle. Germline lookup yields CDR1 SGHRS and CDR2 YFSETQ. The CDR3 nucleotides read TGCGCCAGCAGCCCAAATACAGGAGCCAAAAACATTCAGTACTTC. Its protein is CASSPNTGAKNIQYF.

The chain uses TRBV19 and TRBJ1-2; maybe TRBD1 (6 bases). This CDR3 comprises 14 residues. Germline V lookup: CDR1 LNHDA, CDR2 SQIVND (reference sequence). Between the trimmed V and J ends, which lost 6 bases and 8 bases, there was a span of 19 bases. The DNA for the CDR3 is TGTGCCAGTAGACACCGGGACATAGTTGGCGGCTACACCTTC. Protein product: CASRHRDIVGGYTF.

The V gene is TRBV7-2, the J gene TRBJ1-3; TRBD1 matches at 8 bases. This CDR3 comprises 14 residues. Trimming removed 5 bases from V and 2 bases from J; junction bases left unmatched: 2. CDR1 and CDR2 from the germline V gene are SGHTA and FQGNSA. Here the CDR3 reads CASSPRGPGNTIYF. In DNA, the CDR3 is TGTGCCAGCAGCCCCAGGGGGCCTGGAAACACCATATATTTT.

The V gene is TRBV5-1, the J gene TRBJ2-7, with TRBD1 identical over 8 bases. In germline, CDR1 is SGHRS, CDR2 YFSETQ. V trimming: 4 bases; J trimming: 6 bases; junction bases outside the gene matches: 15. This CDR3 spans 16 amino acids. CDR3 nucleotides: TGCGCCAGCAGCCGGATTGACAGGGGATCGTTTGGCGAGCAGTACTTC. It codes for CASSRIDRGSFGEQYF.

Here the CDR3 DNA reads TGTGCCAGTAGTATAGATGGAGGGATTAATCAGCCCCAGCATTTT. Translation: CASSIDGGINQPQHF. The chain uses TRBV19 and TRBJ1-5; D not certain. The germline V gene has CDR1 LNHDA and CDR2 SQIVND (reference sequence). This CDR3 has 15 residues. Trimming took 0 bases from V and 4 from J, leaving 10 bases between them.

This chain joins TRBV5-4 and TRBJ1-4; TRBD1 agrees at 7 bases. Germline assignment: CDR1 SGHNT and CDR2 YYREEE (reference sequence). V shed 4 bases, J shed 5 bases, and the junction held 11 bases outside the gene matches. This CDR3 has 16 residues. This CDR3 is CASSAATGVENEKLFF. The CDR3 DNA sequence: TGTGCCAGCAGCGCCGCTACAGGGGTGGAAAATGAAAAACTGTTTTTT. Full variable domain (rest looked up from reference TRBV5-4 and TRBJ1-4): ETGVTQSPTHLIKTRGQQVTLRCSSQSGHNTVSWYQQALGQGPQFIFQYYREEENGRGNFPPRFSGLQFPNYSSELNVNALELDDSALYLCASSAATGVENEKLFFGSGTQLSVL.

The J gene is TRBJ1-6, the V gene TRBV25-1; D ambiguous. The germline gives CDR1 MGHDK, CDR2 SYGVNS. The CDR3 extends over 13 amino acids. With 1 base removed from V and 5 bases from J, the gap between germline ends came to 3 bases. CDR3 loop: CASSEFDNSPLHF. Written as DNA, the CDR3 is TGTGCCAGCAGTGAATTCGATAATTCACCCCTCCACTTT.

The chain's CDR3 is CASSPAGGAYNEQFF. In DNA form, the CDR3 reads TGTGCCAGTAGTCCAGCGGGGGGGGCCTACAATGAGCAGTTCTTC. V gene TRBV19 combines with J gene TRBJ2-1; 10 nucleotides align to TRBD2. The CDR3 length is 15 residues. CDR1 is LNHDA, CDR2 SQIVND, per germline (reference sequence). V was pared by 5 bases and J by 2 bases, with 3 bases of the junction left unmatched.

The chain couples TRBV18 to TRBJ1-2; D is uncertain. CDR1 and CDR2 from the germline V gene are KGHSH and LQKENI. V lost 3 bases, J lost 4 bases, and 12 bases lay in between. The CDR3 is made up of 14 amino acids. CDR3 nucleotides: TGTGCCAGCTCACCTAAGCCCGAAAGCTATGGCTACACCTTC. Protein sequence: CASSPKPESYGYTF.

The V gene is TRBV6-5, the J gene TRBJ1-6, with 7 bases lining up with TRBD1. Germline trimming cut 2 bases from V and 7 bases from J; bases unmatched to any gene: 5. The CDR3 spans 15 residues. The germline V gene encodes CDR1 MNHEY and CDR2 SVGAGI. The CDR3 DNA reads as TGTGCCAGCAGTTACCAACGACAGGGAAATTCACCCCTCCACTTT. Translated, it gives CASSYQRQGNSPLHF.

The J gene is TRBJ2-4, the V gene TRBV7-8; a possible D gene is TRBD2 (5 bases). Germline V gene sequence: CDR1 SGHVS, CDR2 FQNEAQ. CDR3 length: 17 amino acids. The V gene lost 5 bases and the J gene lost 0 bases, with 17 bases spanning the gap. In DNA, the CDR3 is TGTGCCAGCAGCGGCCCCGGACTGACCGTAGCCAAAAACATTCAGTACTTC. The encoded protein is CASSGPGLTVAKNIQYF.

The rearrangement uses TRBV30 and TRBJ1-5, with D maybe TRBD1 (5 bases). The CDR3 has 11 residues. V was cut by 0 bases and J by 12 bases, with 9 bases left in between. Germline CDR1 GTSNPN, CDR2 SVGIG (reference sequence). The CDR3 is CAWSVGALQHF. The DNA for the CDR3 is TGTGCCTGGAGTGTAGGGGCGCTCCAGCATTTT.

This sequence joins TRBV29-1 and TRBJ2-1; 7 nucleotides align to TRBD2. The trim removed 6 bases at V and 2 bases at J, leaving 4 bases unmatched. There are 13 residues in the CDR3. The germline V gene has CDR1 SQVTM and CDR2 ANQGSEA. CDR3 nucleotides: TGCAGCGTGGGGGGGTGGACCTACAATGAGCAGTTCTTC. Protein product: CSVGGWTYNEQFF.

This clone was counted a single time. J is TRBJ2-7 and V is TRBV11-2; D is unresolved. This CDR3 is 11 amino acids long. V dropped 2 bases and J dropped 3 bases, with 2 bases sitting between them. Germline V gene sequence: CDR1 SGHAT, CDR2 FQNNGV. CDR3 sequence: CASSLYYEQYF. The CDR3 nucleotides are TGTGCCAGCAGCTTATACTACGAGCAGTACTTC. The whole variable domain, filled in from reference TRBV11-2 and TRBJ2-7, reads EAGVAQSPRYKIIEKRQSVAFWCNPISGHATLYWYQQILGQGPKLLIQFQNNGVVDDSQLPKDRFSAERLKGVDSTLKIQPAKLEDSAVYLCASSLYYEQYFGPGTRLTVT.

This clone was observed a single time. CDR3 loop: CSVSWASGSGYEQYF. The CDR3 DNA sequence: TGCAGCGTTTCATGGGCTAGCGGGTCGGGTTACGAGCAGTACTTC. The chain carries TRBV29-1 and TRBJ2-7; 8 nucleotides align to TRBD2. With V trimmed by 5 bases and J by 4 bases, 13 bases remained unmatched. Germline lookup yields CDR1 SQVTM and CDR2 ANQGSEA. The CDR3 runs 15 residues.

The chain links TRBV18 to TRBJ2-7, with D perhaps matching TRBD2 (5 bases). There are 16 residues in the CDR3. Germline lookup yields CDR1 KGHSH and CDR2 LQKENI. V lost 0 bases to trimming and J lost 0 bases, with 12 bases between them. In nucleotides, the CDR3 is TGTGCCAGCTCACCACCGGACGGACTGAGCTCCTACGAGCAGTACTTC. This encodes CASSPPDGLSSYEQYF.

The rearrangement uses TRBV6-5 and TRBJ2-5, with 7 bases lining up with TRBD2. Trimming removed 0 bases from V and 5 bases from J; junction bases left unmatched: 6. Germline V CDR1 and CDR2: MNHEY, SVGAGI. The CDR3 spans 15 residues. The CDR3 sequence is CASSYSNLGGETQYF. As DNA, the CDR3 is TGTGCCAGCAGTTACTCGAATTTGGGAGGGGAGACCCAGTACTTC.

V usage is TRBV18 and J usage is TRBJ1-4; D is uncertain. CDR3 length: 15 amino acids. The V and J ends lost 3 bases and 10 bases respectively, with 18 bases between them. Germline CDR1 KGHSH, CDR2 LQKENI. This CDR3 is CASSPSRDPPGKLFF. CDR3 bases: TGTGCCAGCTCACCTTCTCGGGATCCTCCGGGAAAACTGTTTTTT.

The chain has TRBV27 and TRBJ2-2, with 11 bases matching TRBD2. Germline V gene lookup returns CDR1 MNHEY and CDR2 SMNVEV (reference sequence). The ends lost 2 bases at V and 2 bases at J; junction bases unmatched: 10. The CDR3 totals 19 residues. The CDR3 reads CASSLDRTSGRKNTGELFF. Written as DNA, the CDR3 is TGTGCCAGCAGTTTAGACCGGACTAGCGGGCGGAAAAACACCGGGGAGCTGTTTTTT.

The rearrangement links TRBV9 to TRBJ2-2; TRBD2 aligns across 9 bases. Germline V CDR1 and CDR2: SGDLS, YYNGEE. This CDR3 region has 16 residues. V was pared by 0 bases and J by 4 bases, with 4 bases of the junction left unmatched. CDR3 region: CASSVGSSGTTGELFF. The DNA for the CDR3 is TGTGCCAGCAGCGTAGGGTCTAGCGGGACCACCGGGGAGCTGTTTTTT.